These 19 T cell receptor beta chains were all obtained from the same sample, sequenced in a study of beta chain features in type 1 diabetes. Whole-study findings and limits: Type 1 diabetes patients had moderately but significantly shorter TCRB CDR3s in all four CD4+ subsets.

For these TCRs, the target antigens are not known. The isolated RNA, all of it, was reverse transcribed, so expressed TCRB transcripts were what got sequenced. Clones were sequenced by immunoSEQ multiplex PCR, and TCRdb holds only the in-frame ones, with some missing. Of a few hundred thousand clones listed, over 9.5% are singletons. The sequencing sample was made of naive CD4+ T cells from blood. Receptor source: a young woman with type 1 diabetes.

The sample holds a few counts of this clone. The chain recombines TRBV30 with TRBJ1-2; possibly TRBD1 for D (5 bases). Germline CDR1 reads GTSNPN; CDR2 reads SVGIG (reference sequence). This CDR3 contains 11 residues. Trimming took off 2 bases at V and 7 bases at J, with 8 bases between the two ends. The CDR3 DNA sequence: TGTGCCTGGAGTAGCGGGGGTGGCTACACCTTC. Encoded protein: CAWSSGGGYTF. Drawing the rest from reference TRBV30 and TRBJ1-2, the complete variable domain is SQTIHQWPATLVQPVGSPLSLECTVEGTSNPNLYWYRQAAGRGLQLLFYSVGIGQISSEVPQNLSASRPQDRQFILSSKKLLLSDSGFYLCAWSSGGGYTFGSGTRLTVV.

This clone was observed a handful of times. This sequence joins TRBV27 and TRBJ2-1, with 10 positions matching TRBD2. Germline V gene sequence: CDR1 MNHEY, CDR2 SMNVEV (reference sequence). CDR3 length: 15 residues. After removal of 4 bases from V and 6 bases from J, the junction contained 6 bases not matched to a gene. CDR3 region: CASSYLAGDRNEQFF. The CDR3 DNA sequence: TGTGCCAGCAGTTATCTAGCGGGAGACCGCAATGAGCAGTTCTTC.

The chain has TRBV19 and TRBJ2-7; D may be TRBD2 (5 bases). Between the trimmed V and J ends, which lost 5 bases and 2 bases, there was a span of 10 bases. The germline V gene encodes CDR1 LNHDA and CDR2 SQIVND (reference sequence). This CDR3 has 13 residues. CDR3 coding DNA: TGTGCCAGTAGTCCCACGAGGGCCTACGAGCAGTACTTC. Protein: CASSPTRAYEQYF. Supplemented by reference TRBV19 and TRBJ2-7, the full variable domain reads DGGITQSPKYLFRKEGQNVTLSCEQNLNHDAMYWYRQDPGQGLRLIYYSQIVNDFQKGDIAEGYSVSREKKESFPLTVTSAQKNPTAFYLCASSPTRAYEQYFGPGTRLTVT.

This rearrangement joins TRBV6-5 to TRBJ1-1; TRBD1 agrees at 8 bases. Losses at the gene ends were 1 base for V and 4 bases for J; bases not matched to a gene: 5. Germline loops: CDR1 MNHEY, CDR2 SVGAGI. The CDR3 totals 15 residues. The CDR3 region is CASSYWDRTGTEAFF. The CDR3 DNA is TGTGCCAGCAGTTACTGGGACAGGACTGGCACTGAAGCTTTCTTT.

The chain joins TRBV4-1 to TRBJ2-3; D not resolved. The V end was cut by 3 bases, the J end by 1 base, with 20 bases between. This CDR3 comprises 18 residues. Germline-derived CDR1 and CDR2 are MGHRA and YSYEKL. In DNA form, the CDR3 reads TGCGCCAGCAGCCATAAGACGCGAGGAAGGAATCGCACAGATACGCAGTATTTT. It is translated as CASSHKTRGRNRTDTQYF.

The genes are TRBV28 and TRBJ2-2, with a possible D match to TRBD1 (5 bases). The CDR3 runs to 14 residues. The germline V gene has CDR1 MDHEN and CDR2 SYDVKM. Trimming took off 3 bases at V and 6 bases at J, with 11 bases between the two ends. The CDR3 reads CASSLGGRAGELFF. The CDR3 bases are TGTGCCAGCAGTTTGGGTGGCAGGGCCGGGGAGCTGTTTTTT. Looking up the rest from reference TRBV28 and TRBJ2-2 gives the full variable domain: DVKVTQSSRYLVKRTGEKVFLECVQDMDHENMFWYRQDPGLGLRLIYFSYDVKMKEKGDIPEGYSVSREKKERFSLILESASTNQTSMYLCASSLGGRAGELFFGEGSRLTVL.

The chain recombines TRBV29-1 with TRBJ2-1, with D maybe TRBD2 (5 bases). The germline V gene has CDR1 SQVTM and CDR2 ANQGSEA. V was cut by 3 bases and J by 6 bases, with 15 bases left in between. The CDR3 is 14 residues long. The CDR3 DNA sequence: TGCAGCGTTGACCCGGCCCGGGGTCGCAATGAGCAGTTCTTC. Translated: CSVDPARGRNEQFF.

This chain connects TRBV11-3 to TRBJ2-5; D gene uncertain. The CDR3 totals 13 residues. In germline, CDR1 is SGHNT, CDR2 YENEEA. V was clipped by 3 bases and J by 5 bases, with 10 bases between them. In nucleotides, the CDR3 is TGTGCCAGCAGCTTCGGAGCGCGGGAGACCCAGTACTTC. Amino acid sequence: CASSFGARETQYF.

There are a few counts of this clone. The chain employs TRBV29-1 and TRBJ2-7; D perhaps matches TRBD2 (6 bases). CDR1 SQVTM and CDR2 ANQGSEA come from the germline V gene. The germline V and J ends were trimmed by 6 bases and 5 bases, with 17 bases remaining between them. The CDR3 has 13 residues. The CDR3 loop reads CSVRGSLLDEQYF. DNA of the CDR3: TGCAGCGTCCGGGGGTCACTCCTCGACGAGCAGTACTTC.

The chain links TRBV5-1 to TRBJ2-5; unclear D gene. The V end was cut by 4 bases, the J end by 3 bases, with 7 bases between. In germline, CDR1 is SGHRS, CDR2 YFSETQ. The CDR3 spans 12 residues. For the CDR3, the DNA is TGCGCCAGCAGCCCCCACAAAGAGACCCAGTACTTC. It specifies CASSPHKETQYF.

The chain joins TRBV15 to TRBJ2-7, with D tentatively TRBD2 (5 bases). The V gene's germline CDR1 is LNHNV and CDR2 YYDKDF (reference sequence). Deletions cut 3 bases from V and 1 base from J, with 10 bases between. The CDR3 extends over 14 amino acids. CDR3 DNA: TGTGCCACCAGCAGGGAACGGGGTTCCTACGAGCAGTACTTC. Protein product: CATSRERGSYEQYF.

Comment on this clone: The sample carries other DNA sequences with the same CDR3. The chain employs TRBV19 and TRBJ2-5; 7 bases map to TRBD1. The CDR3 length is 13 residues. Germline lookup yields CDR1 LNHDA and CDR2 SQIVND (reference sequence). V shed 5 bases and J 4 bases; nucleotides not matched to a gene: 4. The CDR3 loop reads CASSPGGRETQYF. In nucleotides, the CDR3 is TGTGCCAGTAGTCCAGGGGGAAGAGAGACCCAGTACTTC.

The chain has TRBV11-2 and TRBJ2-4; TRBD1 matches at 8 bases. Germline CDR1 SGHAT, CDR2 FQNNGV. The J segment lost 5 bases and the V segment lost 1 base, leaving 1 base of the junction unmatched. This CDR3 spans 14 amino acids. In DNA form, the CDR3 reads TGTGCCAGCAGCTTAGCGGGACAGGAAAACATTCAGTACTTC. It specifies CASSLAGQENIQYF.

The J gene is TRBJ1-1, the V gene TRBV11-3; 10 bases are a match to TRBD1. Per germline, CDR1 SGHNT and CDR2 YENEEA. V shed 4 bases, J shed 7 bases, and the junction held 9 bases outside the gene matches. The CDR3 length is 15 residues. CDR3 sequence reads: CASSSNYGTGDEAFF. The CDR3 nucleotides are TGTGCCAGCAGCTCAAACTACGGGACAGGGGATGAAGCTTTCTTT.

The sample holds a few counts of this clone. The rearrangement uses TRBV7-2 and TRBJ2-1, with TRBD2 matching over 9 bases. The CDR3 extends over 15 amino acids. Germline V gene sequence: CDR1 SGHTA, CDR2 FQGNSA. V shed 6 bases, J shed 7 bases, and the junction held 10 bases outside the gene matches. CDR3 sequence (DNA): TGTGCCAGCAGATCCAGCGGGGGGCCGATTAATGAGCAGTTCTTC. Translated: CASRSSGGPINEQFF.

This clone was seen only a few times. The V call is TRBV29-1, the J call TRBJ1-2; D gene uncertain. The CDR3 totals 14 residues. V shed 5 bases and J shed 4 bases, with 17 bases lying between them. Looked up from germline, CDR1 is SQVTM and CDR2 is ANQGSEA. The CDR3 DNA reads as TGCAGCGTTCCAAAGCGGGGTATTGGCTATGGCTACACCTTC. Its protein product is CSVPKRGIGYGYTF.

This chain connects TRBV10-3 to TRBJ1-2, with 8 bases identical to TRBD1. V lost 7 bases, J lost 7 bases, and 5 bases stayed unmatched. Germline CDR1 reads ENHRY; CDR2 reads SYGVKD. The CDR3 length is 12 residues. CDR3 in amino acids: CAITGQGSGYTF. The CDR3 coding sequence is TGTGCCATCACTGGACAGGGAAGTGGCTACACCTTC.

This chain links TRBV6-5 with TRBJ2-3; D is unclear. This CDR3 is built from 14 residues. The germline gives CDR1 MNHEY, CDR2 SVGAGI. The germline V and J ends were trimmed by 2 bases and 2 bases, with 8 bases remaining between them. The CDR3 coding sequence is TGTGCCAGCAGTTACGGGCGATACACAGATACGCAGTATTTT. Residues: CASSYGRYTDTQYF.

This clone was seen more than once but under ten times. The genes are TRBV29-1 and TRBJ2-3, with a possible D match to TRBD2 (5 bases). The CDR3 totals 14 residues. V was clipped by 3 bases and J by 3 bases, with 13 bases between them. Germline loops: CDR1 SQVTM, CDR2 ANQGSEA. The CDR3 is CSVDPGWVTDTQYF. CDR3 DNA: TGCAGCGTTGATCCGGGATGGGTGACAGATACGCAGTATTTT.